Listed here are 20 T cell receptor beta chains from one sample, sequenced in a study of blood T cell repertoires in COVID-19. TCRdb's table, derived via immunoSEQ multiplex PCR, lists solely in-frame clones and lacks some. In the table there are 250,000 to 350,000 clones, 70% to 90% of which are singletons. The sample taken for sequencing was PBMCs or T cells enriched from blood (not recorded which). These receptors all stem from a woman in her 30s who had recovered from COVID-19.

The chain carries TRBV4-1 and TRBJ2-7; 9 bases align to TRBD2. Germline CDR1 MGHRA, CDR2 YSYEKL. The trim removed 4 bases at V and 0 bases at J, leaving 16 bases unmatched. The CDR3 runs 19 residues. The CDR3 here is CASSLSKGAGGRSSYEQYF. The CDR3 DNA sequence: TGCGCCAGCAGCCTTTCCAAAGGAGCGGGGGGCCGGAGCTCCTACGAGCAGTACTTC.

The chain has TRBV4-2 and TRBJ2-7; perhaps TRBD1 as D (5 bases). CDR3 length: 15 residues. The germline CDR1 and CDR2 sequences are LGHNA and YNFKEQ. The V gene lost 0 bases and the J gene lost 0 bases, with 9 bases spanning the gap. The CDR3 coding sequence is TGTGCCAGCAGCCAAGACAGGGTTAACTCCTACGAGCAGTACTTC. Amino acids: CASSQDRVNSYEQYF.

This clone appeared a few times. The chain has TRBV6-5 and TRBJ1-1, with D maybe TRBD1 (6 bases). The CDR3 length is 15 residues. The germline V gene encodes CDR1 MNHEY and CDR2 SVGAGI. V was pared by 2 bases and J by 0 bases, with 10 bases between. CDR3 nucleotides: TGTGCCAGCAGTTACGGGGGCAACTTGAACACTGAAGCTTTCTTT. Its translation is CASSYGGNLNTEAFF.

This sequence joins TRBV5-6 and TRBJ1-6; tentative D call: TRBD1 (5 bases). CDR3 length: 15 amino acids. V dropped 3 bases and J dropped 7 bases, with 14 bases sitting between them. The V gene's germline CDR1 is SGHDT and CDR2 YYEEEE. The CDR3 DNA follows: TGTGCCAGCAGCTCCGGGACTCAAGGGAATTCACCCCTCCACTTT. It yields the protein CASSSGTQGNSPLHF.

V and J are TRBV12-3 or TRBV12-4 and TRBJ1-1; no clear D gene. Between the trimmed V and J ends, which lost 6 bases and 7 bases, there was a span of 12 bases. CDR3 length: 12 amino acids. CDR3 coding DNA: TGTGCCAGCAGCGGGATATCGTATGAAGCTTTCTTT. Residues: CASSGISYEAFF.

There are a few counts of this clone. This chain connects TRBV7-9 to TRBJ2-3; TRBD1 is a possible D gene (5 bases). V gave up 3 bases and J gave up 4 bases, with 14 bases separating them. The CDR3 has 15 amino acids. Germline V gene data show CDR1 as SEHNR and CDR2 as FQNEAQ (reference sequence). CDR3 region: CASSLNSQGSDTQYF. CDR3 bases: TGTGCCAGCAGCTTGAATTCCCAGGGTTCAGATACGCAGTATTTT.

The genes are TRBV29-1 and TRBJ1-1; tentative D call: TRBD1 (5 bases). This CDR3 spans 14 amino acids. Deletions cut 5 bases from V and 0 bases from J, with 13 bases between. Looked up from germline, CDR1 is SQVTM and CDR2 is ANQGSEA. The CDR3 DNA sequence: TGCAGCGTTCCGGGGGGACCCATGAACACTGAAGCTTTCTTT. It translates to CSVPGGPMNTEAFF.

This clone came up a few times. The chain is built from TRBV7-2 and TRBJ2-5, with 7 bases that match TRBD2. CDR1 and CDR2 (germline): SGHTA, FQGNSA. The CDR3 consists of 16 residues. J lost 1 base, V lost 1 base, and 6 bases had no gene match. The CDR3 loop is CASSLGTSISQETQYF. The CDR3, as DNA: TGTGCCAGCAGCTTAGGGACTAGTATCTCCCAAGAGACCCAGTACTTC. Based on the CDR3 plus reference TRBV7-2 and TRBJ2-5, the full variable domain is GAGVSQSPSNKVTEKGKDVELRCDPISGHTALYWYRQSLGQGLEFLIYFQGNSAPDKSGLPSDRFSAERTGGSVSTLTIQRTQQEDSAVYLCASSLGTSISQETQYFGPGTRLLVL.

This clone qualifies as medium-sized (0.01 to 0.1%). CDR3 region: CASWGQNSRYEQYF. CDR3 bases: TGTGCCAGCTGGGGACAAAATAGCAGGTACGAGCAGTACTTC. The J gene is TRBJ2-7, the V gene TRBV27; a possible D gene is TRBD1 (6 bases). This CDR3 spans 14 amino acids. The V gene lost 8 bases and the J gene lost 4 bases, with 18 bases spanning the gap. CDR1 is MNHEY and CDR2 is SMNVEV in the germline V gene (reference sequence).

The V call is TRBV21-1, the J call TRBJ1-2; TRBD1 reflects the table's D call only, with no check against the DNA. TRBV21-1 constitutes a pseudogene. CDR3 length equals 14 residues. The CDR3 spells CASSRTTLSYGYTF. The CDR3 region has the DNA TGTGCCAGCAGCAGAACGACACTCTCATATGGCTACACCTTC.

DNA of the CDR3: TGCGCCAGCAGTAGCGGACAGGGTTCCAATCAGCCCCAGCATTTT. This encodes CASSSGQGSNQPQHF. The rearrangement joins TRBV10-1 to TRBJ1-5; 8 nucleotides line up with TRBD1. The CDR3 is 15 amino acids. Germline-derived CDR1 and CDR2 are WNHNN and SYGVQD (reference sequence). With 5 bases clipped from V and 3 bases from J, the junction kept 6 bases outside the gene matches.

The chain uses TRBV6-1 and TRBJ2-7; maybe TRBD2 (5 bases). V lost 2 bases and J 3 bases, leaving 14 bases between the germline ends. CDR3 length: 15 amino acids. CDR1 and CDR2 (germline): MNHNS, SASEGT. CDR3 nucleotide sequence: TGTGCCAGCAGTGAACTTTTGGCCGGGGTCTACGAGCAGTACTTC. It specifies CASSELLAGVYEQYF.

This sequence joins TRBV19 and TRBJ1-1; 8 bases are shared with TRBD1. CDR3 length: 16 amino acids. The germline V gene encodes CDR1 LNHDA and CDR2 SQIVND (reference sequence). The junction had 9 bases not matched to a gene; V was cut back by 6 bases and J by 0 bases. The DNA for the CDR3 is TGTGCCAGTAGCCGGACAGGGATGGGGATGAACACTGAAGCTTTCTTT. Translated, it gives CASSRTGMGMNTEAFF.

By frequency in the sample, this clone is medium-sized. The CDR3 loop reads CASSSGTASTDTQYF. CDR3 sequence (DNA): TGTGCCAGCAGTTCCGGGACAGCTAGCACAGATACGCAGTATTTT. The chain links TRBV2 to TRBJ2-3; 7 nucleotides agree with TRBD1. This CDR3 spans 15 amino acids. V was pared by 5 bases and J by 0 bases, with 5 bases of the junction left unmatched. In germline, CDR1 is SNHLY, CDR2 FYNNEI. Combining the CDR3 with reference TRBV2 and TRBJ2-3 gives the whole variable domain EPEVTQTPSHQVTQMGQEVILRCVPISNHLYFYWYRQILGQKVEFLVSFYNNEISEKSEIFDDQFSVERPDGSNFTLKIRSTKLEDSAMYFCASSSGTASTDTQYFGPGTRLTVL.

This chain uses TRBV7-8 with TRBJ1-1; 8 nucleotides agree with TRBD1. After removal of 5 bases from V and 1 base from J, the junction contained 12 bases not matched to a gene. This CDR3 region has 17 residues. CDR1 and CDR2 from the germline V gene are SGHVS and FQNEAQ. The chain's CDR3 is CASSPEPGQGRNTEAFF. In DNA, the CDR3 is TGTGCCAGCAGCCCAGAGCCAGGACAGGGTCGGAACACTGAAGCTTTCTTT.

This chain uses TRBV28 with TRBJ2-3, with a possible D match to TRBD2 (6 bases). The germline V gene encodes CDR1 MDHEN and CDR2 SYDVKM. The CDR3 loop spans 15 amino acids. Trimming cost V 7 bases and J 0 bases, with 14 bases left between them. CDR3 bases: TGTGCCAGCACTCCGGGCGGGGCTAGCACAGATACGCAGTATTTT. Its protein is CASTPGGASTDTQYF.

This clone was recorded a few times. This chain links TRBV7-9 with TRBJ2-3, with 8 bases that match TRBD1. This CDR3 region has 14 residues. V was pared by 2 bases and J by 5 bases, with 3 bases of the junction left unmatched. Germline CDR1 and CDR2: SEHNR and FQNEAQ (reference sequence). Here the CDR3 reads CASSLYGTGDTQYF. Here the CDR3 DNA reads TGTGCCAGCAGCTTATATGGGACAGGAGATACGCAGTATTTT.

The J gene is TRBJ2-1, the V gene TRBV18, with D possibly TRBD2 on 6 matching bases. Between the trimmed V and J ends, which lost 0 bases and 8 bases, there was a span of 17 bases. Germline values: CDR1 KGHSH, CDR2 LQKENI. This CDR3 is built from 16 residues. In nucleotides, the CDR3 is TGTGCCAGCTCACCACCCGGCGGGAACAGCTTAGATGAGCAGTTCTTC. This sequence encodes CASSPPGGNSLDEQFF.

The rearrangement uses TRBV5-1 and TRBJ1-6; TRBD1 agrees at 7 bases. The CDR3 loop spans 16 amino acids. The germline V gene encodes CDR1 SGHRS and CDR2 YFSETQ. The J segment lost 11 bases and the V segment lost 4 bases, leaving 15 bases of the junction unmatched. The CDR3 is CASSGGVAGGRAPLHF. The DNA of the CDR3 is TGCGCCAGCAGCGGCGGGGTGGCAGGGGGTCGCGCACCCCTCCACTTT.

This clone showed up just once. The chain recombines TRBV5-5 with TRBJ2-6; tentative D call: TRBD2 (7 bases). The CDR3 has 18 amino acids. CDR1 and CDR2 from the germline V gene are SGHKS and YYEKEE (reference sequence). Trimming took 1 base from V and 1 from J, leaving 15 bases between them. In nucleotides, the CDR3 is TGTGCCAGCAGCTTGTGGGGGGGCCCCTCATCTGGGGCCAACGTCCTGACTTTC. Translating gives CASSLWGGPSSGANVLTF.